Sequencing of this T cell receptor (beta chain) was carried out in a study of T cell responses to AZD1222 COVID-19 vaccine. Regarding the study as a whole: Nearly half of the spike-specific TCRs reportedly recognize variant regions that carry no mutations. With two AZD1222 doses given, Spike-specific TCR breadth and depth both rose.

The protocol was immunoSEQ multiplex PCR, while the TCRdb copy is restricted to in-frame clones and leaves out a portion. The repertoire has 150,000 to 190,000 clones, roughly 90% of them found once; the top ten carry about 1.4%. It was second doses at about 4 or about 12 weeks that were pooled. This clone occurred once. Its antigen remains unidentified. Germline V gene sequence: CDR1 SGHDT, CDR2 YYEEEE. The CDR3 runs to 14 residues. Trimming pared 0 bases from V and 2 bases from J, leaving 9 bases between. The sequences come from peripheral blood, collected 28 days after the second AZD1222 dose. The chain recombines TRBV5-6 with TRBJ2-7; D is unclear. The receptor's source is an adult who received the AZD1222 COVID-19 vaccine. The CDR3 bases are TGTGCCAGCAGCTTGGTTTCCAGTACCTACGAGCAGTACTTC. Encoded protein: CASSLVSSTYEQYF.